The clone carrying this TCR beta chain appeared a few times. Its antigen is as yet unknown. This entry is derived from a study of stem cell transplantation in POMP-related autoinflammatory disease. Whole-study context: The study hypothesized thymoproteasome defects skew the TRB repertoire via impaired CD8+ selection.

Repertoires were generated with immunoSEQ multiplex PCR, while TCRdb's copy carries only in-frame clones and drops some. Of around 10,000 clones in the sample, about 85% were seen once. Whole-study results and caveats: PRAID patients trended toward lower TRB diversity and higher clonality in all analyzed T-cell subsets.

Germline-derived CDR1 and CDR2 are GTSNPN and SVGIG (reference sequence). The CDR3 covers 14 residues. The V segment lost 2 bases and the J segment 5 bases; nucleotides outside the gene matches: 6. The clonotype originates from a human patient with POMP-related autoinflammation and immune dysregulation (PRAID). T cells may partly derive from the graft donor. The chain combines TRBV30 with TRBJ2-7; 10 nucleotides line up with TRBD1. The input for sequencing was CD4+ T cells from PBMCs, taken after stem cell transplantation. The chain's CDR3 is CAWSPGQGTDEQYF. The CDR3 DNA reads as TGTGCCTGGAGTCCGGGACAGGGGACCGACGAGCAGTACTTC.